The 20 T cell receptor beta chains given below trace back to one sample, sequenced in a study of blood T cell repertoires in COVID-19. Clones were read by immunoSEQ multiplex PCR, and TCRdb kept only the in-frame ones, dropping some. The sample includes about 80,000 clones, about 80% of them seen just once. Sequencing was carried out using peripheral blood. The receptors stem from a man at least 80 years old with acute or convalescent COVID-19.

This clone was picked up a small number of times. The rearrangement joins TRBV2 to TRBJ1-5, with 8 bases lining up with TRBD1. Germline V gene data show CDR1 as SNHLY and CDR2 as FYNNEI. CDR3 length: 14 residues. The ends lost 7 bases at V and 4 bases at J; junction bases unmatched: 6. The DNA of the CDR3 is TGTGCCAGCAAGCAGGGGGCTGGGAATCAGCCCCAGCATTTT. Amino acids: CASKQGAGNQPQHF.

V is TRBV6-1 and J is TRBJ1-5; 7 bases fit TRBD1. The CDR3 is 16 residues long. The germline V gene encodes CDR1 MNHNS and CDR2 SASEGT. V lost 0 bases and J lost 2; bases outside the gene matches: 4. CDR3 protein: CASSEALGTGNQPQHF. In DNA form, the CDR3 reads TGTGCCAGCAGTGAAGCGCTTGGGACAGGCAATCAGCCCCAGCATTTT.

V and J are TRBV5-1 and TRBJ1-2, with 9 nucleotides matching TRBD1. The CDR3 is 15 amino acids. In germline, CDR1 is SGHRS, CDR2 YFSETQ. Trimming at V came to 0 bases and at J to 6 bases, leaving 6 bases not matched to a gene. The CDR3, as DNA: TGCGCCAGCAGCTTGGGGGCGGGACAGGGCAATGGCTACACCTTC. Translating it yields CASSLGAGQGNGYTF.

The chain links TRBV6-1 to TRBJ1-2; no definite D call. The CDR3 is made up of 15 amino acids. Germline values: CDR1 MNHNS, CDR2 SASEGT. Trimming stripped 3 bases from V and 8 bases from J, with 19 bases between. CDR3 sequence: CASSDARRGSRGYTF. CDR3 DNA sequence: TGTGCCAGCAGTGATGCCAGGAGAGGGAGTCGGGGCTACACCTTC.

The chain's CDR3 is CASGLTRTGSSTGTF. The CDR3, as DNA: TGTGCTAGTGGTTTGACCCGGACAGGGTCTAGCACGGGCACCTTC. This chain links TRBV12-5 with TRBJ1-2; 8 nucleotides line up with TRBD1. The length of the CDR3 is 15 residues. V lost 2 bases, J lost 13 bases, and 15 bases stayed unmatched. Per germline, CDR1 LGHNT and CDR2 FRNRAP. Using reference TRBV12-5 and TRBJ1-2 for the parts outside the CDR3, the full variable domain is DARVTQTPRHKVTEMGQEVTMRCQPILGHNTVFWYRQTMMQGLELLAYFRNRAPLDDSGMPKDRFSAEMPDATLATLKIQPSEPRDSAVYFCASGLTRTGSSTGTFGSGTRLTVV.

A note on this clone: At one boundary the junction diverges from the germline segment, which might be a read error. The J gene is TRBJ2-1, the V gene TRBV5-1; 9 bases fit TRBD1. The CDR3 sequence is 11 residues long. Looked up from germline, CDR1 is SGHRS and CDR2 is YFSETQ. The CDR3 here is CASSGDRVKLF. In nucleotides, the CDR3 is TGCGCCAGCAGCGGGGACAGGGTTAAGCTCTTC.

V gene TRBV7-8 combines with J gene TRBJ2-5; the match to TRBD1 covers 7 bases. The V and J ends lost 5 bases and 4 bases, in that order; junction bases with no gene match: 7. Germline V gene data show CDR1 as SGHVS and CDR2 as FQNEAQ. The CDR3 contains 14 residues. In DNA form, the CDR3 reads TGTGCCAGCAGCGGACCAGGGGGTCGAGAGACCCAGTACTTC. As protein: CASSGPGGRETQYF. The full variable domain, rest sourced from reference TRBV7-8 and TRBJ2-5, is GAGVSQSPRYKVAKRGQDVALRCDPISGHVSLFWYQQALGQGPEFLTYFQNEAQLDKSGLPSDRFFAERPEGSVSTLKIQRTQQEDSAVYLCASSGPGGRETQYFGPGTRLLVL.

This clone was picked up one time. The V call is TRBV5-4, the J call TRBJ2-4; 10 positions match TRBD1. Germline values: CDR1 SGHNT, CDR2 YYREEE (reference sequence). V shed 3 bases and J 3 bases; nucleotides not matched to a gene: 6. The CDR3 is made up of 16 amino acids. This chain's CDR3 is CASSSPGQGVKNIQYF. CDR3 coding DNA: TGTGCCAGCAGCTCCCCTGGACAGGGGGTCAAAAACATTCAGTACTTC. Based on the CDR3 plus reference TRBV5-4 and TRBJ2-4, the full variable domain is ETGVTQSPTHLIKTRGQQVTLRCSSQSGHNTVSWYQQALGQGPQFIFQYYREEENGRGNFPPRFSGLQFPNYSSELNVNALELDDSALYLCASSSPGQGVKNIQYFGAGTRLSVL.

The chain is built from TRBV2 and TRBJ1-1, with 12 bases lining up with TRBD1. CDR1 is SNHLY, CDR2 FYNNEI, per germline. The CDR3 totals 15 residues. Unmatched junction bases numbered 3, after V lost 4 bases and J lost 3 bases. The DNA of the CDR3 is TGTGCCAGCAGTGCCGGGACAGGGGGCTACACTGAAGCTTTCTTT. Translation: CASSAGTGGYTEAFF.

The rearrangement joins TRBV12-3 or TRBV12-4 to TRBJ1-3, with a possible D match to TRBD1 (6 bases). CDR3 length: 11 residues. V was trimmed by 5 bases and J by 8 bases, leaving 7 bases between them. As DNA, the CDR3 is TGTGCCAGCAGTCCAGGGGACACCATATATTTT. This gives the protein CASSPGDTIYF.

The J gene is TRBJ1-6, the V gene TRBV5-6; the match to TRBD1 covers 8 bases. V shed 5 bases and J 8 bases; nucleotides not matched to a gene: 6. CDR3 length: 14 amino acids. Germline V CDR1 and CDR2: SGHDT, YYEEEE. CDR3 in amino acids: CASRTGVADSPLHF. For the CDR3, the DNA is TGTGCCAGCAGGACAGGGGTAGCGGATTCACCCCTCCACTTT.

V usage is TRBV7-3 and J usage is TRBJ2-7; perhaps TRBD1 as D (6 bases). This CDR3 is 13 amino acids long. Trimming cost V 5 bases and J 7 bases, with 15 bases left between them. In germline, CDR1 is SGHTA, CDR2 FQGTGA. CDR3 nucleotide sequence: TGTGCCAGCAGCGCCGACAGGACCGGTGAGCAGTACTTC. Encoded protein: CASSADRTGEQYF.

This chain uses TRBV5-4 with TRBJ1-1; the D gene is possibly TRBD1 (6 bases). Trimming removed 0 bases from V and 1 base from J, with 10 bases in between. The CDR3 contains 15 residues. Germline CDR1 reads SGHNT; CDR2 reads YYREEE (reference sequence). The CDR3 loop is CASSLEGQRNTEAFF. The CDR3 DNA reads TGTGCCAGCAGCTTGGAAGGACAGAGGAACACTGAAGCTTTCTTT.

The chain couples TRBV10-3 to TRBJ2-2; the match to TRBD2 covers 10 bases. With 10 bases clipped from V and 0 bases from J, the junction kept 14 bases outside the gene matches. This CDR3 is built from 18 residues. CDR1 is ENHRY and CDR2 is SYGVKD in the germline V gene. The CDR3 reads CATTGASGGHANTGELFF. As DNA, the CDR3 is TGTGCCACAACGGGGGCTAGCGGGGGTCACGCGAACACCGGGGAGCTGTTTTTT.

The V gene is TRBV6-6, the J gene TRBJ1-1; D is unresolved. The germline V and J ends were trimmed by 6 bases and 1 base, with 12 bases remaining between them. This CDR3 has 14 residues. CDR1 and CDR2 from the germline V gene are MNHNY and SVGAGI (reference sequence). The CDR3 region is CASRSNQENTEAFF. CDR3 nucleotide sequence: TGTGCCAGCAGGTCGAACCAGGAGAACACTGAAGCTTTCTTT.

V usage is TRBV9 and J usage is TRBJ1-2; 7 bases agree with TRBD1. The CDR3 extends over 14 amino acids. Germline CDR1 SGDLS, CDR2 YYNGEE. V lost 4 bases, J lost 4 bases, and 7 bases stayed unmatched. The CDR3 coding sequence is TGTGCCAGCAGCCCACGGGACAGCGGCTATGGCTACACCTTC. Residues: CASSPRDSGYGYTF.

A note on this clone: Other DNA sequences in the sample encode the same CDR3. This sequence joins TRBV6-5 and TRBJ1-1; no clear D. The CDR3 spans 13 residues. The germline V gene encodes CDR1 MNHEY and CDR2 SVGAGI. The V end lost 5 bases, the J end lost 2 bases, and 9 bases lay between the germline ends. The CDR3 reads CASSRTGNTEAFF. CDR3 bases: TGTGCCAGCAGTCGGACGGGAAACACTGAAGCTTTCTTT.

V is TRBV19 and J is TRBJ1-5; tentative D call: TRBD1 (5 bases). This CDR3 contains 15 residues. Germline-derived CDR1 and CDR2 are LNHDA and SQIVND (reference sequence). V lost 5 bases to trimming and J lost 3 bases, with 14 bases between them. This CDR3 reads CASSVRVDNNQPQHF. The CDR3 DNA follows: TGTGCCAGTAGTGTCAGGGTGGATAACAATCAGCCCCAGCATTTT.

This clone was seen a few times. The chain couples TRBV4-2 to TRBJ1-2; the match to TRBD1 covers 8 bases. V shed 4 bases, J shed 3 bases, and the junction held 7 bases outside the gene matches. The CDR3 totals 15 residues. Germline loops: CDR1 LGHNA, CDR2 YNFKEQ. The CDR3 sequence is CASSLRTGTDYGYTF. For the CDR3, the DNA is TGTGCCAGCAGCCTACGGACAGGGACAGACTATGGCTACACCTTC.

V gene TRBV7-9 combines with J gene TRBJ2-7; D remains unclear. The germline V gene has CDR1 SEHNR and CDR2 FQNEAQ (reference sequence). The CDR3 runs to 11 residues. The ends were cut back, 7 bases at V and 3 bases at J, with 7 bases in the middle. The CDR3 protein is CASTPGYEQYF. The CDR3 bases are TGTGCCAGCACCCCAGGCTACGAGCAGTACTTC.